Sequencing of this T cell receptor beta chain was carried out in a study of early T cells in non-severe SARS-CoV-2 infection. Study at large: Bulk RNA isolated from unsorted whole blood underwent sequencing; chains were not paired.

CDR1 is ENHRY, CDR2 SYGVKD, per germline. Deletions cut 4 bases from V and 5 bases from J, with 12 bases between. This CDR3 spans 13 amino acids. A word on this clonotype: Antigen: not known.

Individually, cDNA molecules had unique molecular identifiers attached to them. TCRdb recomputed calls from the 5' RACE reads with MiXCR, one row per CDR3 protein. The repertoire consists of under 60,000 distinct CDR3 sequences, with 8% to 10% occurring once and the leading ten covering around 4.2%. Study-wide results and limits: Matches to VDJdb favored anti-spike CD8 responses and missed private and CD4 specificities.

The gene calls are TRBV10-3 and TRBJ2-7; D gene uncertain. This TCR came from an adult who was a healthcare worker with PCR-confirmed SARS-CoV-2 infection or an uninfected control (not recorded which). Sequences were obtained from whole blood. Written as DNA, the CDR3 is TGTGCCATCAGTGCGGACCCGACCAACGAGCAGTACTTC. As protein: CAISADPTNEQYF.